This paragraph reports one TCR beta chain. These data belong to a study of T cell responses to AZD1222 COVID-19 vaccine. Germline CDR1 is SGHTA and CDR2 is FQGTGA. The CDR3 runs 13 residues. V lost 0 bases and J 12 bases, leaving 15 bases between the germline ends. Profiling relied on immunoSEQ multiplex PCR, and the TCRdb table lists in-frame clones only, not all of them. The table records 100,000 to 150,000 clones, 80% to 95% of them present only once. The starting material was peripheral blood, obtained 28 days after the second AZD1222 dose. The sequence was collected from an adult who received the AZD1222 COVID-19 vaccine. The chain combines TRBV7-3 with TRBJ2-7, with D perhaps given as TRBD1 or TRBD2 (5 bases each). CDR3 region: CASSLTPSGALYF. Here the CDR3 DNA reads TGTGCCAGCAGCTTAACTCCCTCCGGGGCCTTGTACTTC.